The T cell receptor (beta chain) described here comes from a study of control samples from healthy donors and cancer patients. This clone appeared once. Some clones are missing from TCRdb's copy, which holds only in-frame ones; the method was immunoSEQ multiplex PCR. The sample includes 75,000 to 95,000 clones, approximately 95% of them seen just once. The source of this sequence is a woman aged 30 to 39 in good health. Sequencing was carried out using blood.

This chain's CDR3 is CASSGGFGLTYEQYF. The CDR3, as DNA: TGTGCCAGCAGCGGCGGGTTCGGCCTAACCTACGAGCAGTACTTC. The V and J genes are TRBV11-2 and TRBJ2-7; the D gene is possibly TRBD2 (5 bases). The CDR3 is 15 residues long. The germline V gene has CDR1 SGHAT and CDR2 FQNNGV. Trimming took 5 bases from V and 2 from J, leaving 16 bases between them.